The clone carrying this T cell receptor (beta chain) was seen at least ten times. Antigen unknown. This specimen belongs to a study of spatial heterogeneity in lung cancer. Study overall: In tumor regions, TCR transcript counts tracked strongly with a T cell module score from matched bulk RNA-seq. The study observed each unique TCR and UMI combination more than ten times on average in raw reads. Study conclusions and caveats: The study found that expanded intratumoral alpha and beta TCR counts tracked tumor mutation counts.

TCRdb fed the 5' RACE reads into MiXCR, producing one record per CDR3 protein. The data hold 9,500 to 13,000 distinct CDR3 sequences, with 7% to 9% observed a single time. Time point given: sample taken at primary tumor resection. A total of around 76 untreated early-stage non-small cell lung cancer patients served as donors. Extraction of whole RNA from tumor, nontumor lung or frozen PBMC preceded unsorted sequencing. Germline-derived CDR1 and CDR2 are SGHKS and YYEKEE (reference sequence). V lost 4 bases, J lost 5 bases, and 15 bases lay in between. The CDR3 is 14 amino acids. The source is a male donor with early-stage non-small cell lung cancer. The gene calls are TRBV5-5 and TRBJ2-5; possibly TRBD2 for D (6 bases). Sequences were derived from lung tumor tissue, sampled at surgery. CDR3 sequence reads: CASSGDWGWETQYF. The CDR3, as DNA: TGTGCCAGCAGCGGGGACTGGGGCTGGGAGACCCAGTACTTC.